This record concerns one TCR beta chain sequence. Its antigen is not known. These data come from a study of beta chain features in type 1 diabetes. Expressed TCRB transcripts were sequenced, since all the RNA that had been isolated was reverse transcribed. Survey-depth immunoSEQ sequencing was used for stem cell-like memory T cells. The method was immunoSEQ multiplex PCR; TCRdb's version includes in-frame clones alone and lacks a portion of them. The sample records 35,000 to 50,000 clones, 50% being singletons. This CDR3 has 17 residues. V trimming: 0 bases; J trimming: 0 bases; junction bases outside the gene matches: 8. Germline V gene lookup returns CDR1 SQVTM and CDR2 ANQGSEA. Study observations and caveats: cDNA-based sequencing might over-represent cells highly expressing TCR.

This sequence was found in a woman in her 30s in good health. The chain links TRBV29-1 to TRBJ2-1; 7 bases agree with TRBD2. Sequenced input: stem cell memory CD4+ T cells from blood. Here the CDR3 reads CSVEDPLADYSYNEQFF. DNA for the CDR3: TGCAGCGTTGAAGACCCTCTAGCGGACTACTCCTACAATGAGCAGTTCTTC.